A selection of T cell receptor beta chains follows, all from one sample in a study of human T cells and chemical hapten exposure. TCRdb passed the RACE reads through MiXCR, listing each CDR3 protein once. The sample holds under 450,000 distinct CDR3 sequences, 4% to 5.5% seen once. The sample was whole blood, taken in connection with sensitization to the hapten diphenylcyclopropenone (DPC). These receptors all stem from a woman between 45 and 60 years old with alopecia areata. Some clones in this sample may be carry-over from other donors' samples. The CDR3 runs from the conserved cysteine through the conserved F or W. The D gene is left open where the match is weak. Clone size is not always given. Where it is, it says once, few, many or a class for expanded clones.

V gene,J gene,clone size,D gene,CDR3 protein,CDR3 DNA
TRBV5-1,TRBJ2-7,-,-,CASSLDTGNEQYF,TGCGCCAGCAGCTTGGATACAGGGAACGAGCAGTACTTC
TRBV11-2,TRBJ1-1,-,-,CVSSLGRNTEAFF,TGTGTGTCTTCTCTTGGAAGGAACACTGAAGCTTTCTTT
TRBV30,TRBJ2-2,many,TRBD2,CAWSPPGLNTGELFF,TGTGCCTGGTCCCCCCCGGGACTAAACACCGGGGAGCTGTTTTTT
TRBV5-1,TRBJ1-3,few,TRBD1,CASSHGTGSGNTIYF,TGCGCCAGCAGCCACGGGACAGGGTCTGGAAACACCATATATTTT
TRBV7-9,TRBJ1-1,many,-,CASSLDMNTEAFF,TGTGCCAGCAGCTTAGACATGAACACTGAAGCTTTCTTT
TRBV7-9,TRBJ2-7,-,TRBD2,CASSLGLAHLEQYF,TGTGCCAGCAGCTTGGGACTAGCCCACTTGGAGCAGTACTTC
TRBV7-2,TRBJ1-3,many,-,CASSFMGTTIYF,TGTGCCAGCAGCTTTATGGGGACCACCATATATTTT
TRBV7-9,TRBJ1-1,many,-,CASSSGQVRGAAFF,TGTGCCAGCAGCTCGGGACAAGTCAGGGGTGCGGCTTTCTTT
TRBV7-8,TRBJ1-1,few,-,CASSPLGEGGRTEAFF,TGTGCCAGCAGCCCCCTTGGGGAGGGGGGGAGGACTGAAGCTTTCTTT
TRBV29-1,TRBJ1-5,many,-,CSVEGEGIGQPQHF,TGCAGCGTTGAGGGGGAAGGGATCGGGCAGCCCCAGCATTTT
TRBV5-1,TRBJ2-1,many,TRBD2,CASSLELAGDNEQFF,TGCGCCAGCAGCTTGGAACTAGCGGGGGACAATGAGCAGTTCTTC
TRBV20-1,TRBJ2-3,-,TRBD1,CSARIQGVDGTQYF,TGCAGTGCTAGGATCCAGGGGGTGGATGGTACGCAGTATTTT
TRBV10-3,TRBJ2-1,-,TRBD2,CAINSLAGGYEQFF,TGTGCCATCAATTCGCTAGCGGGGGGGTATGAGCAGTTCTTC
TRBV20-1,TRBJ2-1,many,-,CSARDKGSSYNEQFF,TGCAGTGCTAGAGACAAGGGGAGCTCCTACAATGAGCAGTTCTTC
TRBV25-1,TRBJ2-4,-,-,CASSESAGFDKNIQYF,TGTGCCAGCAGTGAATCGGCAGGGTTCGACAAAAACATTCAGTACTTC
TRBV6-6,TRBJ2-1,-,-,CASMEVEQFF,TGTGCCAGCATGGAGGTTGAGCAGTTCTTC
TRBV5-1,TRBJ1-3,many,TRBD1,CASSSDRGFSGNTIYF,TGCGCCAGCAGCTCCGACAGGGGTTTCTCTGGAAACACCATATATTTT
TRBV20-1,TRBJ1-1,many,TRBD1,CSASPKDRVEAFF,TGCAGTGCTAGCCCCAAGGACAGGGTAGAAGCTTTCTTT
TRBV4-1,TRBJ2-1,-,-,CASSQDSWGANNEQFF,TGCGCCAGCAGCCAAGATTCGTGGGGGGCCAACAATGAGCAGTTCTTC
TRBV7-8,TRBJ2-3,many,-,CASSLAGGRADTQYF,TGTGCCAGCAGCTTAGCGGGAGGTCGGGCAGATACGCAGTATTTT
TRBV7-9,TRBJ2-3,many,-,CASSFYLREFPDTQYF,TGTGCCAGCAGCTTTTACCTCCGGGAGTTCCCAGATACGCAGTATTTT
TRBV27,TRBJ2-7,many,TRBD1,CASSPDRDPYEQYF,TGTGCCAGCAGCCCGGACAGGGACCCCTACGAGCAGTACTTC
TRBV6-5,TRBJ1-3,-,-,CASSLGGDAGNTIYF,TGTGCCAGCAGCTTAGGAGGGGATGCAGGAAACACCATATATTTT
TRBV5-1,TRBJ2-5,many,-,CASSFGKETQYF,TGCGCCAGCAGCTTCGGCAAGGAGACCCAGTACTTC
TRBV21-1,TRBJ2-7,many,-,CASSVTRGYEQYF,TGTGCCAGCAGCGTGACCCGGGGGTACGAGCAGTACTTC
TRBV9,TRBJ1-1,many,-,CASSEQGNTEAFF,TGTGCCAGCAGCGAACAGGGGAACACTGAAGCTTTCTTT
TRBV6-6,TRBJ1-1,many,TRBD1,CASSWDSKGTEAFF,TGTGCCAGCAGTTGGGACAGTAAGGGTACTGAAGCTTTCTTT
TRBV7-2,TRBJ1-1,many,-,CASSSPQPHIMNTEAFF,TGTGCCAGCAGCTCCCCACAGCCTCATATCATGAACACTGAAGCTTTCTTT
TRBV5-6,TRBJ2-7,few,-,CASSLPTLRSYEQYF,TGTGCCAGCAGCTTACCGACACTGAGGTCCTACGAGCAGTACTTC
TRBV25-1,TRBJ2-3,-,-,CASRDGGGAGDTQYF,TGTGCCAGCAGGGACGGTGGGGGGGCCGGAGATACGCAGTATTTT
TRBV10-3,TRBJ2-1,-,-,CAISDEGAYNEQFF,TGTGCCATCAGTGATGAGGGGGCCTACAATGAGCAGTTCTTC
TRBV28,TRBJ1-2,many,-,CASSRQQYGYTF,TGTGCCAGCAGTAGGCAACAGTATGGCTACACCTTC
TRBV7-2,TRBJ2-3,many,-,CASSLEVGPRYF,TGTGCCAGCAGCTTAGAAGTCGGGCCGAGGTATTTT
TRBV2,TRBJ1-2,many,-,CARSGTLNYGYTF,TGTGCCAGGTCAGGGACTCTTAACTATGGCTACACCTTC
TRBV5-5,TRBJ1-5,many,-,CASSLEAGVSQPQHF,TGTGCCAGCAGCTTAGAGGCGGGGGTCTCTCAGCCCCAGCATTTT
TRBV12-3/TRBV12-4,TRBJ2-4,few,-,CASSFLREGTKNIQYF,TGTGCCAGCAGTTTTCTTCGGGAAGGAACCAAAAACATTCAGTACTTC
TRBV24-1,TRBJ2-1,few,-,CATSEAGPEQFF,TGTGCCACCAGTGAGGCGGGGCCTGAGCAGTTCTTC
TRBV6-6,TRBJ2-3,few,-,CASTFRDGDTQYF,TGTGCCAGCACGTTTCGAGACGGAGATACGCAGTATTTT
TRBV7-2,TRBJ2-7,-,-,CASSARMLYEQYF,TGTGCCAGCAGCGCCCGGATGCTCTACGAGCAGTACTTC
TRBV6-5,TRBJ2-1,few,-,CASRTTREQFF,TGTGCCAGCAGAACGACAAGAGAGCAGTTCTTC
TRBV11-2,TRBJ2-3,-,-,CASSPYRETDTQYF,TGTGCCAGCAGCCCTTACAGGGAAACAGATACGCAGTATTTT
TRBV2,TRBJ2-5,many,-,CASSEMDVKTQYF,TGTGCCAGCAGTGAAATGGATGTGAAGACCCAGTACTTC
TRBV28,TRBJ2-7,few,-,CASSLMVGDYEQYF,TGTGCCAGCAGTTTAATGGTAGGGGACTACGAGCAGTACTTC
TRBV3-1,TRBJ2-1,-,-,CASSPLPYNEQFF,TGTGCCAGCAGCCCCCTCCCCTACAATGAGCAGTTCTTC
TRBV2,TRBJ1-1,many,-,CASRGVRKAFF,TGTGCCAGCAGAGGGGTGCGGAAAGCTTTCTTT
TRBV29-1,TRBJ2-2,many,-,CSVRNTGELFF,TGCAGCGTCCGCAACACCGGGGAGCTGTTTTTT